A single sample gave rise to the 26 T cell receptor beta chains below, sequenced in a study of human T cells and chemical hapten exposure. The time point is: patch test 1, 2 weeks after DPC sensitization. Treatment in this sample: therapeutic diphenylcyclopropenone sensitization with weekly scalp DPC. TCRdb re-derived calls from the RACE reads in MiXCR, one entry per CDR3 protein. The data show tens of thousands of distinct CDR3 sequences, roughly a tenth seen once. Sequencing was performed on whole blood, taken in connection with sensitization to the hapten diphenylcyclopropenone (DPC). These receptors were taken from a man aged 40-55 years with alopecia areata. Some clones in this sample may be carry-over from other donors' samples.

The table lists this clonotype with a few counts. The gene calls are TRBV5-4 and TRBJ2-7; D may be TRBD1 or TRBD2 (5 bases each). CDR1 and CDR2 from the germline V gene are SGHNT and YYREEE (reference sequence). V was pared by 1 base and J by 4 bases, with 21 bases between. CDR3 size: 17 residues. The CDR3 region is CASSLKGARADGYEQYV. The CDR3 coding sequence is TGTGCCAGCAGCTTGAAAGGGGCGAGGGCAGATGGGTACGAGCAGTACGTC.

CDR3: CASSPSDSNQPQHF. The CDR3, as DNA: TGTGCCAGCTCACCATCGGATAGCAATCAGCCCCAGCATTTT. V gene TRBV18 combines with J gene TRBJ1-5; D call uncertain. The CDR3 loop spans 14 amino acids. Germline CDR1 KGHSH, CDR2 LQKENI. V was clipped by 2 bases and J by 0 bases, with 5 bases between them.

In its sample, this clonotype was seen a few times. This sequence joins TRBV7-6 and TRBJ2-5, with 7 nucleotides matching TRBD2. Germline V gene sequence: CDR1 SGHVS, CDR2 FNYEAQ. The CDR3 is 14 residues long. V was clipped by 6 bases and J by 5 bases; unmatched bases: 9. The CDR3 sequence is CASSAGVSVETQYF. The CDR3 DNA follows: TGTGCCAGCAGTGCGGGAGTCTCTGTTGAGACCCAGTACTTC.

The sample holds a few counts of this clonotype. The genes are TRBV24-1 and TRBJ2-2; D possibly corresponds to TRBD2 (5 bases). With 4 bases removed from V and 1 base from J, the gap between germline ends came to 12 bases. The CDR3 is 16 residues long. CDR1 KGHDR and CDR2 SFDVKD come from the germline V gene. For the CDR3, the DNA is TGTGCCACCAGTGACCCAGCGGTCAGGAACACCGGGGAGCTGTTTTTT. Its translation: CATSDPAVRNTGELFF.

Comment on this clonotype: The junction departs from germline at one end; a sequencing error may be responsible. This rearrangement joins TRBV6-1 to TRBJ1-3; D might be TRBD1 (6 bases). This CDR3 has 15 amino acids. The germline CDR1 and CDR2 sequences are MNHNS and SASEGT. The CDR3 DNA sequence: TGTGCCAGCAGTAAATATTCAGGGGCTGGAAACACCAAATATTTT. Translated, it gives CASSKYSGAGNTKYF.

Only a few counts were recorded for this clonotype. This chain joins TRBV4-2 and TRBJ2-3; unclear D gene. The CDR3 totals 13 residues. Germline V lookup: CDR1 LGHNA, CDR2 YNFKEQ. The ends were cut back, 0 bases at V and 7 bases at J, with 8 bases in the middle. This CDR3 reads CASSQEPQNTQYF. The CDR3, as DNA: TGTGCCAGCAGCCAAGAACCACAGAATACGCAGTATTTT.

This clonotype was picked up a small number of times. V usage is TRBV12-3 or TRBV12-4 and J usage is TRBJ2-3; TRBD2 aligns across 12 bases. V gave up 6 bases and J gave up 5 bases; unmatched junction bases: 6. The CDR3 length is 15 residues. CDR3 sequence (DNA): TGTGCCAGCAGCCCCATGACTAGCGGGAGAGATACGCAGTATTTT. Encoded protein: CASSPMTSGRDTQYF.

This clonotype was seen a handful of times. This CDR3 is CASLRTTSGSYEQYF. CDR3 coding DNA: TGTGCCAGCCTACGTACGACTAGCGGTTCCTACGAGCAGTACTTC. The rearrangement links TRBV6-2 or TRBV6-3 to TRBJ2-7, with 9 bases identical to TRBD2. After removal of 8 bases from V and 1 base from J, the junction contained 9 bases not matched to a gene. The CDR3 has 15 amino acids. Per the germline V gene, CDR1 is MNHEY and CDR2 is SVGEGT.

Written as DNA, the CDR3 is TGTGCCAGCAGCCAAGAGCAGGACACAGGGCAGTACTTC. This encodes CASSQEQDTGQYF. The genes are TRBV4-2 and TRBJ2-7; D may be TRBD1 (5 bases). The CDR3 contains 13 residues. Trimming pared 0 bases from V and 9 bases from J, leaving 12 bases between. Germline V gene lookup returns CDR1 LGHNA and CDR2 YNFKEQ.

The chain employs TRBV10-3 and TRBJ2-5, with a tentative D call TRBD1 (6 bases). Looked up from germline, CDR1 is ENHRY and CDR2 is SYGVKD. This CDR3 is built from 16 residues. V lost 6 bases to trimming and J lost 7 bases, with 24 bases between them. The CDR3 DNA sequence: TGTGCCATCAGCAACAGAGGACAGAGTCTTGCAGGGACCCAGTACTTC. The encoded protein is CAISNRGQSLAGTQYF.

The gene calls are TRBV12-3 or TRBV12-4 and TRBJ2-1, with D perhaps being TRBD1 or TRBD2 (5 bases each). The CDR3 is 13 amino acids. V was trimmed by 5 bases and J by 6 bases, leaving 11 bases between them. For the CDR3, the DNA is TGTGCCAGCAGTGCAACTAGGGGCAATGAGCAGTTCTTC. Translating it yields CASSATRGNEQFF.

This clonotype showed up just a few times. V gene TRBV29-1 combines with J gene TRBJ2-2; D is undetermined. This CDR3 comprises 14 residues. In germline, CDR1 is SQVTM, CDR2 ANQGSEA. The CDR3: CSANGPLNTGELFF. The CDR3 coding sequence is TGCAGTGCTAACGGACCGTTGAACACCGGGGAGCTGTTTTTT.

This clonotype was seen many times. CDR3 sequence reads: CASSAGGRAGNEQFF. The CDR3 DNA sequence: TGTGCCAGCAGCGCGGGGGGCAGGGCGGGCAATGAGCAGTTCTTC. The V gene is TRBV7-2, the J gene TRBJ2-1, with 8 bases fitting TRBD2. The V gene end was trimmed by 5 bases and the J gene end by 6 bases; junction bases not matched to a gene: 9. The CDR3 is 15 residues long. The V gene's germline CDR1 is SGHTA and CDR2 FQGNSA.

The rearrangement joins TRBV7-2 to TRBJ1-1; 8 positions match TRBD1. CDR3 length: 13 amino acids. Germline V gives CDR1 SGHTA, CDR2 FQGNSA. Trimming at V came to 5 bases and at J to 7 bases, leaving 6 bases not matched to a gene. In DNA, the CDR3 is TGTGCCAGCAGCGTAGGACAGGGAAGTGAAGCTTTCTTT. This encodes CASSVGQGSEAFF.

This clonotype was seen only a few times. The chain carries TRBV6-2 or TRBV6-3 and TRBJ2-1; 11 positions agree with TRBD2. There are 14 residues in the CDR3. Unmatched junction bases numbered 3, after V lost 4 bases and J lost 7 bases. CDR1 is MNHEY, CDR2 SVGEGT, per germline. The CDR3 here is CASSLLAGVNEQFF. The CDR3 DNA reads as TGTGCCAGCAGTTTACTAGCGGGAGTAAATGAGCAGTTCTTC.

This clonotype was detected many times. The V call is TRBV20-1, the J call TRBJ2-3, with a weak D call TRBD2 (6 bases). This CDR3 spans 12 amino acids. The V end lost 5 bases, the J end lost 7 bases, and 13 bases lay between the germline ends. Germline V lookup: CDR1 DFQATT, CDR2 SNEGSKA (reference sequence). CDR3 amino acids: CSAPGEENTQYF. CDR3 sequence (DNA): TGCAGTGCTCCGGGGGAGGAGAATACGCAGTATTTT.

J is TRBJ1-6 and V is TRBV20-1; D gene uncertain. CDR1 DFQATT and CDR2 SNEGSKA come from the germline V gene (reference sequence). The CDR3 loop spans 13 amino acids. The germline V and J ends were trimmed by 2 bases and 10 bases, with 12 bases remaining between them. In DNA form, the CDR3 reads TGCAGTGCTAGATCACGGGGAGAGTCACCCCTCCACTTT. Protein sequence: CSARSRGESPLHF.

V usage is TRBV6-5 and J usage is TRBJ2-1; possibly TRBD1 or TRBD2 for D (6 bases each). V was shortened by 6 bases and J by 8 bases, with 11 bases between the two germline ends. Germline V gene lookup returns CDR1 MNHEY and CDR2 SVGAGI. The CDR3 extends over 12 amino acids. The CDR3 region has the DNA TGTGCCAGCAGCCTAGGGGGGTATGAGCAGTTCTTC. This encodes CASSLGGYEQFF.

This clonotype was observed many times. The genes are TRBV20-1 and TRBJ2-3; tentative D call: TRBD1 (5 bases). There are 11 residues in the CDR3. Germline V gene lookup returns CDR1 DFQATT and CDR2 SNEGSKA (reference sequence). Trimming removed 1 base from V and 6 bases from J, with 5 bases in between. CDR3 sequence: CSARAGDTQYF. In nucleotides, the CDR3 is TGCAGTGCTAGAGCAGGGGATACGCAGTATTTT.

The V and J genes are TRBV12-3 or TRBV12-4 and TRBJ2-7; D not resolved. This CDR3 spans 13 amino acids. V lost 6 bases, J lost 1 base, and 10 bases lay in between. DNA of the CDR3: TGTGCCAGCAGACCGGGTGTTTCCTACGAGCAGTACTTC. This translates into CASRPGVSYEQYF.

The chain employs TRBV5-1 and TRBJ2-4; D is ambiguous. Trimming cost V 3 bases and J 8 bases, with 21 bases left between them. The CDR3 covers 16 residues. Per germline, CDR1 SGHRS and CDR2 YFSETQ. The CDR3, as DNA: TGCGCCAGCAGCTCTAGGCCAGTAGGTAGTCTAGACATTCAGTACTTC. Protein sequence: CASSSRPVGSLDIQYF.

At least ten counts were recorded for this clonotype. This chain uses TRBV28 with TRBJ1-1; the match to TRBD1 covers 7 bases. The CDR3 totals 15 residues. With 3 bases clipped from V and 8 bases from J, the junction kept 12 bases outside the gene matches. Germline V gene data show CDR1 as MDHEN and CDR2 as SYDVKM. This CDR3 is CASSLVKGATVEAFF. For the CDR3, the DNA is TGTGCCAGCAGTTTGGTCAAGGGGGCGACCGTCGAAGCTTTCTTT.

V usage is TRBV20-1 and J usage is TRBJ1-5, with 8 bases lining up with TRBD1. With 5 bases clipped from V and 3 bases from J, the junction kept 12 bases outside the gene matches. Germline V gives CDR1 DFQATT, CDR2 SNEGSKA (reference sequence). The CDR3 spans 16 residues. The CDR3 DNA is TGCAGTGCTCAAAGCACCGGGACAGGAGTCAATCAGCCCCAGCATTTT. Translation gives CSAQSTGTGVNQPQHF.

The chain combines TRBV24-1 with TRBJ2-3; D remains unclear. The germline V gene encodes CDR1 KGHDR and CDR2 SFDVKD. Trimming removed 0 bases at V and 2 bases at J, with 5 bases between. This CDR3 is 14 amino acids long. CDR3 in DNA: TGTGCCACCAGTGATTTGACAGTCACAGATACGCAGTATTTT. Translated, it gives CATSDLTVTDTQYF.

This clonotype was observed many times. This chain uses TRBV6-2 or TRBV6-3 with TRBJ2-2; 7 positions match TRBD2. This CDR3 has 15 residues. From germline, CDR1 is MNHEY and CDR2 SVGEGT. Germline trimming cut 2 bases from V and 7 bases from J; bases unmatched to any gene: 7. DNA for the CDR3: TGTGCCAGCAGTTACGAGAGGGAGGGCCTCGGGGAGCTGTTTTTT. Translation: CASSYEREGLGELFF.

The chain has TRBV7-2 and TRBJ2-1; 12 nucleotides match TRBD2. The CDR3 is made up of 14 amino acids. V lost 1 base and J lost 10; bases outside the gene matches: 2. CDR1 and CDR2 (germline): SGHTA, FQGNSA. CDR3: CASSLGTSGAEQFF. CDR3 DNA: TGTGCCAGCAGCTTAGGGACTAGCGGGGCAGAGCAGTTCTTC.